Listed below are T cell receptor beta chains from one sample, sequenced in a study of blood T cell repertoires in COVID-19. Generated by immunoSEQ multiplex PCR, the TCRdb table keeps only in-frame clones and is missing some. The table records 200,000 or so clones, about nine tenths of them present only once. Sequencing input: peripheral blood. The receptors derive from a man between 25 and 39 years old with COVID-19, enrolled during active disease. Both conserved end residues are trimmed from each CDR3. D genes are given only for firm matches.

d_call	j_call	v_call	cdr3_length	cdr3_aa
-	TRBJ2-2	TRBV4-2	15	ASSPQLDMSNTGELF
-	TRBJ2-3	TRBV7-9	12	ASGHREGTDTQY
-	TRBJ1-2	TRBV15	11	ATSAGRNYGYT
TRBD1	TRBJ2-7	TRBV19	15	ASSPPPGQGVTYEQY
-	TRBJ2-6	TRBV5-1	12	ASRNQAGANVLT
-	TRBJ1-5	TRBV6-5	10	ASSLPNQPQH
TRBD1	TRBJ1-3	TRBV6-2/TRBV6-3	13	ASSSGDSSGNTIY
-	TRBJ1-3	TRBV3-1/TRBV3-2	13	ASTIQSLSGNTIY
-	TRBJ2-7	TRBV4-3	12	ASSQERRLYEQY
TRBD2	TRBJ2-7	TRBV25-1	10	ASSGTTYEQY
TRBD1	TRBJ2-1	TRBV27	17	ASSLFGTGGARFRNEQF
-	TRBJ2-4	TRBV18	12	ASSGGGAKNIQY
-	TRBJ2-3	TRBV29-1	11	SVEGPGTDTQY
TRBD1	TRBJ1-5	TRBV4-1	13	ASSQHTGGGQPQH
-	TRBJ2-7	TRBV28	10	ASSLEFYEQY
-	TRBJ1-5	TRBV12-5	15	ASGLVLTDDSNQPQH
-	TRBJ2-1	TRBV20-1	8	SAYLNEQF
-	TRBJ2-7	TRBV4-1	14	ASSQDGGVQGYEQY
-	TRBJ2-3	TRBV7-2	11	ASSRVRADTQY
TRBD1	TRBJ2-7	TRBV11-2	13	ASSPTDRGTYEQY
TRBD2	TRBJ2-1	TRBV2	12	ASHDGGIFGEQF
TRBD1	TRBJ2-6	TRBV7-9	16	ASSFQGARSGGANVLT
TRBD2	TRBJ2-1	TRBV2	14	ASNPQGLAGYNEQF
-	TRBJ2-7	TRBV7-9	12	ASSLATANYEQY
TRBD2	TRBJ2-1	TRBV5-4	16	ASSAGLAGVIGYNEQF
TRBD1	TRBJ1-2	TRBV4-2	12	ASSQGGTGGGYT
-	TRBJ2-7	TRBV7-2	12	ASYGGGSSYEQY
-	TRBJ1-1	TRBV29-1	11	SVAQGRSTEAF
TRBD1	TRBJ1-5	TRBV6-2/TRBV6-3	13	ASSLGQGFNQPQH
-	TRBJ1-4	TRBV9	12	ASSVGQSGEKLF
TRBD1	TRBJ2-3	TRBV24-1	12	ATSGDSKTDTQY
TRBD1	TRBJ1-1	TRBV7-2	12	ASSRRQGDTEAF
-	TRBJ1-4	TRBV20-1	10	SASQKNEKLF
TRBD2	TRBJ2-5	TRBV11-2	14	ASSLVGGRAQETQY
-	TRBJ2-3	TRBV11-3	12	ASSHPGSRDTQY
-	TRBJ1-1	TRBV5-5	12	ASSIRELNTEAF
TRBD1	TRBJ2-1	TRBV11-2	14	ASSIRQGARGNEQF
TRBD1	TRBJ1-2	TRBV5-8	13	ASSSGQGNNHGYT
-	TRBJ2-1	TRBV5-5	14	ASSSDRGGPYNEQF
TRBD1	TRBJ1-5	TRBV4-3	12	ASSQTTGVQPQH
-	TRBJ1-5	TRBV15	12	ATSRAGAGQPQH
TRBD1	TRBJ1-1	TRBV15	13	ATSRATGMNTEAF
-	TRBJ2-1	TRBV10-3	11	AISGGVGDEQF
-	TRBJ2-2	TRBV6-4	11	ASSERDTGELF
TRBD1	TRBJ1-1	TRBV24-1	14	ATSDSRTGRYTEAF
TRBD1	TRBJ2-7	TRBV9	12	ASSAGTGGAEQY
-	TRBJ1-4	TRBV7-2	15	ASSARDRGSTNEKLF
TRBD2	TRBJ2-1	TRBV6-4	11	ASGGGSGGEQF
-	TRBJ1-6	TRBV6-6	18	ASSLLVQASFTLRNSPLH
TRBD1	TRBJ2-1	TRBV2	11	ASSDRGRDEQF
-	TRBJ2-1	TRBV24-1	12	ATSDLWSYNEQF
-	TRBJ1-1	TRBV27	12	ASSLYPENTEAF
-	TRBJ2-3	TRBV7-8	15	ASSRGAGQRSTDTQY
-	TRBJ2-1	TRBV18	15	ASSPPGRGLPYNEQF
-	TRBJ1-1	TRBV24-1	11	ATRGTENTEAF